This T cell receptor (beta chain) is drawn from a study of blood T cell repertoires in COVID-19. Study context: The United States, Italy and Spain provided the acute and convalescent COVID-19 samples. In each case, the material was cDNA or gDNA derived from T cells, B-cell-depleted T cells, or PBMCs.

Trimming removed 3 bases at V and 4 bases at J, with 8 bases between. This CDR3 has 13 amino acids. Germline V gene sequence: CDR1 SGHNT, CDR2 YYREEE (reference sequence). The authors' processing: Scientists estimated how many nucleated cells there were by amplifying reference gene primers. Some clones are missing from TCRdb's copy, which holds only in-frame ones; the method was immunoSEQ multiplex PCR. That table is the source of V, J and clone size, and D and trimming were worked out from the DNA. In the table there are approximately 74,000 clones, approximately 80% of which are singletons. The gene calls are TRBV5-4 and TRBJ1-5, with D uncertain. Sequencing was carried out using peripheral blood. This clonotype was obtained from a man of 80 years or more with active or convalescent COVID-19. CDR3 sequence: CASSWYGNQPQHF. The CDR3 DNA follows: TGTGCCAGCAGCTGGTACGGGAATCAGCCCCAGCATTTT. Full variable domain (remainder filled in from reference TRBV5-4 and TRBJ1-5): ETGVTQSPTHLIKTRGQQVTLRCSSQSGHNTVSWYQQALGQGPQFIFQYYREEENGRGNFPPRFSGLQFPNYSSELNVNALELDDSALYLCASSWYGNQPQHFGDGTRLSIL.